The TCR beta chain described here comes from a study of T cells in women clearing cervical HPV infection. Libraries were prepared by immunoSEQ multiplex PCR; TCRdb keeps only in-frame clonotypes and omits some of them. With tens of thousands of clones in the sample, the ten largest clones hold under 8%. Germline CDR1 reads SGHKS; CDR2 reads YYEKEE (reference sequence). CDR3 size: 15 residues. Trimming left V 0 bases short and J 1 base short, with 8 bases between. Concerning this clone itself: The DNA ends 3 residues before the CDR3 does, and the rest of the CDR3 is filled in from the germline J gene.

The receptor was derived from a woman aged 18-70 years with a cervical HPV16 infection that either progressed to CIN3+ or cleared (not recorded which). The rearrangement uses TRBV5-5 and TRBJ1-3; D ambiguous. The sequencing sample was made of blood buffy coat. CDR3 sequence reads: CASSLVPGSGNTIYF. Partial CDR3 DNA: TGTGCCAGCAGCTTGGTCCCAGGATCTGGAAACACC.